This TCR beta chain was observed in a study of T cell changes during pregnancy in multiple sclerosis. Assay used: immunoSEQ multiplex PCR; TCRdb lists only in-frame clones, some missing. The sample includes around 69,000 clones, 90% of them seen just once. CDR1 and CDR2 from the germline V gene are SGHTA and FQGTGA. The junction had 11 bases not matched to a gene; V was cut back by 5 bases and J by 2 bases. The CDR3 sequence is 16 residues long. The chain couples TRBV7-3 to TRBJ1-2; TRBD1 aligns across 7 bases. The material was peripheral blood, obtained in the second trimester of pregnancy. The receptor was isolated from a female donor in good health, enrolled as a control in a pregnancy study. The CDR3 nucleotides read TGTGCCAGCAGCCCGGAGAGAAACAGGGGAAACTATGGCTACACCTTC. This encodes CASSPERNRGNYGYTF.